A selection of T cell receptor beta chains follows, all from one sample in a study of control samples from healthy donors and cancer patients. Repertoires were generated with immunoSEQ multiplex PCR, while TCRdb's copy carries only in-frame clones and drops some. The repertoire holds about 61,000 clones, with around 87% as singletons. Sample: PBMCs. These receptors all stem from a man aged 60 to 69 with colorectal cancer. The CDR3 runs from the conserved cysteine through the conserved F or W. A D gene is named only where the DNA matches it firmly. Not all rows give a size; the values are once, few, many and, for expanded clones, a class.

-,13,TRBJ2-1,-,TRBV7-2,CASRRESYNEQFF,TGTGCCAGCAGAAGGGAATCCTACAATGAGCAGTTCTTC
-,14,TRBJ2-7,-,TRBV6-2/TRBV6-3,CASSFGQSTYEQYF,TGTGCCAGCAGTTTCGGACAGTCGACCTACGAGCAGTACTTC
-,15,TRBJ1-1,-,TRBV27,CASSPGRSGSTEAFF,TGTGCCAGCAGTCCGGGACGATCGGGCAGCACTGAAGCTTTCTTT
-,14,TRBJ1-4,-,TRBV6-5,CASSFDATNEKLFF,TGTGCCAGCAGTTTCGATGCAACTAATGAAAAACTGTTTTTT
few,16,TRBJ2-1,TRBD2,TRBV7-9,CASSPRLAGGYNEQFF,TGTGCCAGCAGCCCGAGACTAGCGGGGGGTTACAATGAGCAGTTCTTC
few,15,TRBJ1-1,-,TRBV14,CASSRQSGWETEAFF,TGTGCCAGCAGCCGCCAGTCAGGGTGGGAAACTGAAGCTTTCTTT
once,13,TRBJ1-4,-,TRBV3-1/TRBV3-2,CASSRRGGEKLFF,TGTGCCAGCAGCCGTCGGGGGGGGGAAAAACTGTTTTTT
-,15,TRBJ1-2,-,TRBV15,CATSRTRGASYGYTF,TGTGCCACCAGCAGAACCCGGGGAGCCTCCTATGGCTACACCTTC
large,13,TRBJ2-5,TRBD1,TRBV6-5,CASVGQLWETQYF,TGTGCCAGCGTGGGACAGCTGTGGGAGACCCAGTACTTC
-,15,TRBJ2-1,TRBD2,TRBV3-1/TRBV3-2,CASSHGLAGGREQFF,TGTGCCAGCAGCCACGGACTAGCGGGGGGGCGGGAGCAGTTCTTC
-,15,TRBJ1-2,TRBD1,TRBV6-5,CASRQGAAFNYGYTF,TGTGCCAGCAGACAGGGGGCGGCTTTTAACTATGGCTACACCTTC